Listed here are 2 T cell receptor beta chains from one sample, sequenced in a study of blood T cell repertoires in COVID-19 (dated by TCRdb to about 2020). Library preparation employed the immunoSEQ multiplex PCR assay. As stored in TCRdb, this immuneACCESS dataset retains in-frame rearrangements with V and J assigned. A fraction of the clones does not appear; measured against another copy, unresolved V genes explain less than half of the discrepancy, and the remainder lacks a known reason. Counted in this sample were more than 95,000 clones; 70% to 90% of them appeared once. The ten largest clones add up to 3.5% of the sample. Sequencing was performed on peripheral blood. The receptors were sampled from a woman aged 60-75 years with acute or convalescent COVID-19.

This clone was counted a single time. The V gene is TRBV27, the J gene TRBJ1-2; the match to TRBD1 covers 8 bases. Germline V gene data show CDR1 as MNHEY and CDR2 as SMNVEV (reference sequence). Unmatched junction bases numbered 12, after V lost 2 bases and J lost 1 base. The CDR3 totals 18 residues. CDR3 in DNA: TGTGCCAGCAGTTTAGCCGCGCGGCAGGGGGCGCGTAACTATGGCTACACCTTC. Translating gives CASSLAARQGARNYGYTF.

This rearrangement joins TRBV5-6 to TRBJ2-6, with a weak D call TRBD2 (5 bases). Germline V CDR1 and CDR2: SGHDT, YYEEEE. The V end lost 2 bases, the J end lost 4 bases, and 10 bases lay between the germline ends. The CDR3 is 15 amino acids. The DNA for the CDR3 is TGTGCCAGCAGCTTTGTGGCGGGCGGGGCCAACGTCCTGACTTTC. Residues: CASSFVAGGANVLTF.